This entry lists 8 T cell receptor beta chains sequenced from one sample in a study of radiotherapy plus CTLA-4 blockade in lung cancer. The table came from immunoSEQ multiplex PCR; TCRdb's copy has only in-frame clones and leaves some out. The sample carries about 73,000 clones, 80% to 90% recorded once. This specimen was peripheral blood, taken from a patient treated with radiotherapy plus ipilimumab. These receptors all come from a human donor with non-small cell lung cancer that progressed on radiotherapy plus ipilimumab.

V usage is TRBV11-1 and J usage is TRBJ2-2; no clear D gene. CDR1 is SGHAT, CDR2 FQDESV, per germline (reference sequence). Trimming removed 2 bases from V and 4 bases from J, with 8 bases in between. The CDR3 loop spans 14 amino acids. For the CDR3, the DNA is TGTGCCAGCAGCTTATCGCGAGGCACCGGGGAGCTGTTTTTT. Translation: CASSLSRGTGELFF.

The DNA of the CDR3 is TGTGCCAGCAGCATCCTGACAGGGGGGTACTATGGCTACACCTTC. Translation gives CASSILTGGYYGYTF. J is TRBJ1-2 and V is TRBV9; 9 nucleotides match TRBD1. V lost 4 bases, J lost 3 bases, and 7 bases stayed unmatched. CDR1 and CDR2 from the germline V gene are SGDLS and YYNGEE. The CDR3 runs 15 residues.

This clone was observed once. V and J are TRBV6-5 and TRBJ2-7; TRBD2 matches 13 bases. This CDR3 spans 15 amino acids. Germline V gives CDR1 MNHEY, CDR2 SVGAGI. J was trimmed by 6 bases and V by 4 bases; bases with no gene match: 6. The DNA for the CDR3 is TGTGCCAGCAGTTGGGGACTAGCGGGATCGTTCGAGCAGTACTTC. Its translation is CASSWGLAGSFEQYF.

V gene TRBV7-9 combines with J gene TRBJ1-2; tentative D call: TRBD1 (5 bases). This CDR3 has 15 amino acids. Germline CDR1 reads SEHNR; CDR2 reads FQNEAQ (reference sequence). Trimming stripped 4 bases from V and 0 bases from J, with 12 bases between. Here the CDR3 reads CASSSQVGANYGYTF. The CDR3 nucleotides are TGTGCCAGCAGCTCACAGGTGGGGGCTAACTATGGCTACACCTTC. The full variable domain, completed using reference TRBV7-9 and TRBJ1-2, is DTGVSQNPRHKITKRGQNVTFRCDPISEHNRLYWYRQTLGQGPEFLTYFQNEAQLEKSRLLSDRFSAERPKGSFSTLEIQRTEQGDSAMYLCASSSQVGANYGYTFGSGTRLTVV.

The chain recombines TRBV6-6 with TRBJ2-5, with TRBD1 identical over 8 bases. V was pared by 6 bases and J by 5 bases, with 8 bases of the junction left unmatched. The CDR3 is made up of 14 amino acids. CDR1 MNHNY and CDR2 SVGAGI come from the germline V gene (reference sequence). This CDR3 is CASRETGAGETQYF. CDR3 sequence (DNA): TGTGCCAGCAGAGAGACAGGGGCAGGGGAGACCCAGTACTTC.

This chain connects TRBV19 to TRBJ2-7; 10 positions match TRBD2. V lost 6 bases to trimming and J lost 2 bases; unmatched junction nucleotides: 7. Per germline, CDR1 LNHDA and CDR2 SQIVND (reference sequence). The CDR3 is made up of 15 amino acids. The CDR3 sequence: CASSPGTSDPYEQYF. The CDR3 DNA sequence: TGTGCCAGTAGCCCCGGGACTAGCGACCCCTACGAGCAGTACTTC. The whole variable domain, remainder taken from reference TRBV19 and TRBJ2-7, is DGGITQSPKYLFRKEGQNVTLSCEQNLNHDAMYWYRQDPGQGLRLIYYSQIVNDFQKGDIAEGYSVSREKKESFPLTVTSAQKNPTAFYLCASSPGTSDPYEQYFGPGTRLTVT.

This sequence joins TRBV9 and TRBJ2-2, with 10 bases identical to TRBD2. This CDR3 has 16 residues. Looked up from germline, CDR1 is SGDLS and CDR2 is YYNGEE. The junction had 10 bases not matched to a gene; V was cut back by 6 bases and J by 5 bases. The CDR3 spells CASTKLAGGRTGELFF. CDR3 coding DNA: TGTGCCAGCACCAAGTTAGCGGGAGGCAGGACCGGGGAGCTGTTTTTT. Full variable domain (rest looked up from reference TRBV9 and TRBJ2-2): DSGVTQTPKHLITATGQRVTLRCSPRSGDLSVYWYQQSLDQGLQFLIQYYNGEERAKGNILERFSAQQFPDLHSELNLSSLELGDSALYFCASTKLAGGRTGELFFGEGSRLTVL.

The chain uses TRBV19 and TRBJ1-2; no firm D call. The V gene lost 6 bases and the J gene lost 4 bases, with 15 bases spanning the gap. This CDR3 spans 14 amino acids. The germline V gene has CDR1 LNHDA and CDR2 SQIVND (reference sequence). This chain's CDR3 is CASSIRPASYGYTF. The CDR3 nucleotides read TGTGCCAGTAGCATAAGACCCGCGTCCTATGGCTACACCTTC.